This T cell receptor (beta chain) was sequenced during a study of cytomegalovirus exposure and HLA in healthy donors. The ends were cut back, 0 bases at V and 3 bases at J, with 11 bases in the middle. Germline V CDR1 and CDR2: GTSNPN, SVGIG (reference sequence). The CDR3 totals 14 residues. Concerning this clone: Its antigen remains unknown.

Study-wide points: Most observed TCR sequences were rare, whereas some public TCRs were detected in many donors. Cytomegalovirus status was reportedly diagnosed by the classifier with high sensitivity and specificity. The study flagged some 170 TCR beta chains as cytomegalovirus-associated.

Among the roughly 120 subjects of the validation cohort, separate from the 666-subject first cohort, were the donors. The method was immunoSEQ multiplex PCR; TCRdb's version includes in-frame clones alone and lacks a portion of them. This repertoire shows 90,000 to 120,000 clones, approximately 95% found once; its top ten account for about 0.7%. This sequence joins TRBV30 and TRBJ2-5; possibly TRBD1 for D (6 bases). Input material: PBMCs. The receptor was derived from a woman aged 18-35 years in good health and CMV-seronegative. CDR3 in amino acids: CAWSVISGEETQYF. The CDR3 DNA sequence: TGTGCCTGGAGTGTAATCTCAGGGGAAGAGACCCAGTACTTC.